The source of this T cell receptor beta chain is a study of T-cell reconstitution after alpha-beta-depleted transplantation in children. It was with unique molecular identifiers that the TCRbeta library was prepared. TCRdb re-called the PCR reads with MiXCR, one entry per CDR3 protein. The sample has fewer than 400,000 distinct CDR3 sequences, just over 20% seen once. The sample holds many counts of this clonotype. CDR3 length equals 14 residues. Germline CDR1 is LGHNA and CDR2 is YNFKEQ. V dropped 0 bases and J dropped 4 bases, with 9 bases sitting between them. This chain connects TRBV4-2 to TRBJ2-5, with D uncertain. The sequencing used PBMCs from the stem cell graft donor, collected from the stem cell graft. This receptor was identified in a human donor who donated a stem cell graft to a child with acute myeloid leukemia. CDR3 DNA sequence: TGTGCCAGCAGCCAAGATAGGACCCCAGAGACCCAGTACTTC. Amino acid sequence: CASSQDRTPETQYF.